This TCR beta chain was identified in a study of control samples from healthy donors and cancer patients. The germline CDR1 and CDR2 sequences are MNHNY and SVGAGI (reference sequence). The CDR3 spans 13 residues. V was trimmed by 4 bases and J by 2 bases, leaving 9 bases between them. TCRdb's table, derived via immunoSEQ multiplex PCR, lists solely in-frame clones and lacks some. Here the sample spans roughly 130,000 clones, 85% to 95% being singletons. The sequence came from a man aged 45-65 years with head and neck cancer. The chain carries TRBV6-6 and TRBJ2-7; the D gene is possibly TRBD1 (6 bases). What was sequenced was PBMCs. For the CDR3, the DNA is TGTGCCAGCAGTTGGACAGCGACCTACGAGCAGTACTTC. Protein sequence: CASSWTATYEQYF.